This entry lists 10 T cell receptor beta chains sequenced from one sample in a study of T-cell memory formation after mild COVID-19. TCRdb re-analysed the 5' RACE reads in MiXCR, keeping a single row per CDR3 protein. The data contain about 620,000 distinct CDR3 sequences, about a sixth of them seen just once; the ten biggest clones take up around 13%. Sequenced sample: PBMCs or a T cell subset sorted from them (not recorded which). These receptors were taken from an adult woman who had mild COVID-19 (a few samples of this study predate the infection). Cell type and time point are not known.

V usage is TRBV7-9 and J usage is TRBJ2-1; D not certain. With 5 bases removed from V and 6 bases from J, the gap between germline ends came to 17 bases. Germline V gives CDR1 SEHNR, CDR2 FQNEAQ (reference sequence). The CDR3 totals 15 residues. CDR3 DNA: TGTGCCAGCAGCCGCCTGATAGCCGGGCTCAATGAGCAGTTCTTC. Protein: CASSRLIAGLNEQFF.

The chain employs TRBV15 and TRBJ2-3; 9 nucleotides agree with TRBD2. J lost 2 bases, V lost 0 bases, and 3 bases had no gene match. Germline V gives CDR1 LNHNV, CDR2 YYDKDF (reference sequence). The CDR3 sequence is 16 residues long. CDR3 protein: CATSRDPSGVTDTQYF. CDR3 in DNA: TGTGCCACCAGCAGAGATCCTAGCGGGGTCACAGATACGCAGTATTTT.

The chain carries TRBV27 and TRBJ1-1; D not resolved. Trimming cost V 7 bases and J 1 base, with 4 bases left between them. The V gene's germline CDR1 is MNHEY and CDR2 SMNVEV (reference sequence). This CDR3 spans 11 amino acids. The CDR3 DNA follows: TGTGCCAGCATCGAGAACACTGAAGCTTTCTTT. It is translated as CASIENTEAFF.

There are a few counts of this clonotype. The chain is built from TRBV24-1 and TRBJ1-5; D call uncertain. The V end was cut by 9 bases, the J end by 4 bases, with 9 bases between. Germline V gene sequence: CDR1 KGHDR, CDR2 SFDVKD. CDR3 length: 12 amino acids. For the CDR3, the DNA is TGTGCCACCGGAGATGGGAATCAGCCCCAGCATTTT. This translates into CATGDGNQPQHF.

This clonotype was picked up a small number of times. V is TRBV7-3 and J is TRBJ2-2, with 8 nucleotides matching TRBD1. Trimming cost V 5 bases and J 6 bases; bases outside gene matches: 17. From germline, CDR1 is SGHTA and CDR2 FQGTGA. This CDR3 spans 18 amino acids. The CDR3 region has the DNA TGTGCCAGCAGCCCCCGACAAGCAGGGGGCAGTGGTGCCGGGGAGCTGTTTTTT. It codes for CASSPRQAGGSGAGELFF.

This clonotype was counted a few times. The J gene is TRBJ2-1, the V gene TRBV9; tentatively, D is TRBD2 (6 bases). Germline V gene sequence: CDR1 SGDLS, CDR2 YYNGEE. V lost 3 bases to trimming and J lost 5 bases, with 18 bases between them. CDR3 length: 16 amino acids. The CDR3 reads CASSAEDGSSNNEQFF. DNA for the CDR3: TGTGCCAGCAGCGCAGAGGACGGGAGTAGCAACAATGAGCAGTTCTTC.

There are a few counts of this clonotype. V is TRBV20-1 and J is TRBJ1-1, with 7 bases lining up with TRBD1. CDR1 is DFQATT and CDR2 is SNEGSKA in the germline V gene (reference sequence). V shed 7 bases, J shed 5 bases, and the junction held 10 bases outside the gene matches. The CDR3 runs to 13 residues. CDR3: CSGSRDRGTEAFF. DNA of the CDR3: TGCAGTGGTTCGCGGGACAGAGGAACTGAAGCTTTCTTT.

The rearrangement links TRBV5-1 to TRBJ2-3; no clear D gene. The CDR3 runs to 16 residues. V lost 1 base, J lost 4 bases, and 16 bases lay in between. Germline CDR1 is SGHRS and CDR2 is YFSETQ. The CDR3 region is CASSLFLDSRSDTQYF. CDR3 nucleotides: TGCGCCAGCAGCTTGTTTCTAGATAGTAGGTCAGATACGCAGTATTTT.

The chain is built from TRBV4-1 and TRBJ1-6; 7 bases match TRBD1. The V segment lost 3 bases and the J segment 4 bases; nucleotides outside the gene matches: 6. CDR1 and CDR2 from the germline V gene are MGHRA and YSYEKL. CDR3 length equals 16 residues. The CDR3 sequence is CASSQGQREYNSPLHF. The CDR3 coding sequence is TGCGCCAGCAGCCAGGGACAGAGGGAATATAATTCACCCCTCCACTTT.

The chain carries TRBV5-1 and TRBJ2-1; perhaps TRBD1 as D (5 bases). The CDR3 has 16 residues. Germline V gene lookup returns CDR1 SGHRS and CDR2 YFSETQ. V was clipped by 6 bases and J by 5 bases, with 21 bases between them. The CDR3 is CASTQTDSRLNNEQFF. DNA of the CDR3: TGCGCCAGCACCCAGACAGACTCGAGACTCAACAATGAGCAGTTCTTC.